The 9 T cell receptor beta chains below come from one sample, sequenced in a study of blood T cell repertoires in COVID-19. Clones were sequenced by immunoSEQ multiplex PCR, and TCRdb holds only the in-frame ones, with some missing. The sample records about 180,000 clones, approximately 85% being singletons. The specimen was peripheral blood. The receptors were gathered from a woman older than 75 with acute or convalescent COVID-19.

The V and J genes are TRBV7-8 and TRBJ2-4; TRBD1 is a possible D gene (5 bases). CDR3 size: 16 residues. V was pared by 2 bases and J by 5 bases, with 16 bases between. The germline V gene has CDR1 SGHVS and CDR2 FQNEAQ. The chain's CDR3 is CASSLKGVGRENIQYF. In nucleotides, the CDR3 is TGTGCCAGCAGCTTAAAAGGGGTGGGCAGAGAAAACATTCAGTACTTC.

The chain links TRBV4-2 to TRBJ2-3, with 7 bases fitting TRBD1. V was clipped by 8 bases and J by 6 bases; unmatched bases: 17. The germline V gene has CDR1 LGHNA and CDR2 YNFKEQ. The CDR3 runs 16 residues. CDR3 bases: TGTGCCAGCTCCCGACAGGGCGGAGCTGACAGGGATACGCAGTATTTT. This sequence encodes CASSRQGGADRDTQYF.

The chain uses TRBV5-1 and TRBJ1-2; TRBD1 might be the D (5 bases). The CDR3 covers 13 residues. V was trimmed by 3 bases and J by 2 bases, leaving 8 bases between them. Germline V lookup: CDR1 SGHRS, CDR2 YFSETQ. The CDR3 region is CASSYDRNYGYTF. CDR3 in DNA: TGCGCCAGCAGCTACGACAGAAACTATGGCTACACCTTC.

The chain recombines TRBV19 with TRBJ1-4; D not resolved. This CDR3 has 14 residues. CDR1 and CDR2 from the germline V gene are LNHDA and SQIVND (reference sequence). Trimming took off 3 bases at V and 5 bases at J, with 10 bases between the two ends. The CDR3 spells CASSMGSDNEKLFF. DNA for the CDR3: TGTGCCAGTAGTATGGGCAGTGACAATGAAAAACTGTTTTTT.

This chain links TRBV10-2 with TRBJ1-4, with 7 nucleotides matching TRBD1. CDR1 is WSHSY and CDR2 is SAAADI in the germline V gene. The CDR3 covers 14 residues. V was pared by 6 bases and J by 2 bases, with 3 bases of the junction left unmatched. The CDR3 here is CASSMDRTNEKLFF. The CDR3, as DNA: TGCGCCAGCAGCATGGACAGGACTAATGAAAAACTGTTTTTT.

This chain links TRBV2 with TRBJ2-1; TRBD2 aligns across 8 bases. This CDR3 has 16 residues. Trimming at V came to 0 bases and at J to 13 bases, leaving 14 bases not matched to a gene. From germline, CDR1 is SNHLY and CDR2 FYNNEI. The CDR3 nucleotides read TGTGCCAGCAGTGAAGCGCACCGGGAGGGTCCAACAATTCAGTTCTTC. The encoded protein is CASSEAHREGPTIQFF.

The genes are TRBV4-1 and TRBJ1-5, with 8 bases lining up with TRBD1. This CDR3 region has 14 residues. Germline assignment: CDR1 MGHRA and CDR2 YSYEKL. The ends lost 5 bases at V and 6 bases at J; junction bases unmatched: 6. CDR3 loop: CASSSGQGGQPQHF. The CDR3 bases are TGCGCCAGCAGCTCCGGACAGGGCGGTCAGCCCCAGCATTTT.

This clone was counted a single time. J is TRBJ1-1 and V is TRBV7-3, with D maybe TRBD1 (6 bases). This CDR3 comprises 14 residues. Per germline, CDR1 SGHTA and CDR2 FQGTGA. Trimming took off 6 bases at V and 5 bases at J, with 16 bases between the two ends. DNA of the CDR3: TGTGCCAGCAGGAGGGGGGGACCCGGGACTGAAGCTTTCTTT. Translation: CASRRGGPGTEAFF.

J is TRBJ1-6 and V is TRBV18; maybe TRBD1 (5 bases). The CDR3 totals 15 residues. Trimming pared 3 bases from V and 9 bases from J, leaving 15 bases between. Per the germline V gene, CDR1 is KGHSH and CDR2 is LQKENI. The CDR3 nucleotides are TGTGCCAGCTCACCGAACCAGGGAGGCGCTTCACCCCTCCACTTT. As protein: CASSPNQGGASPLHF.